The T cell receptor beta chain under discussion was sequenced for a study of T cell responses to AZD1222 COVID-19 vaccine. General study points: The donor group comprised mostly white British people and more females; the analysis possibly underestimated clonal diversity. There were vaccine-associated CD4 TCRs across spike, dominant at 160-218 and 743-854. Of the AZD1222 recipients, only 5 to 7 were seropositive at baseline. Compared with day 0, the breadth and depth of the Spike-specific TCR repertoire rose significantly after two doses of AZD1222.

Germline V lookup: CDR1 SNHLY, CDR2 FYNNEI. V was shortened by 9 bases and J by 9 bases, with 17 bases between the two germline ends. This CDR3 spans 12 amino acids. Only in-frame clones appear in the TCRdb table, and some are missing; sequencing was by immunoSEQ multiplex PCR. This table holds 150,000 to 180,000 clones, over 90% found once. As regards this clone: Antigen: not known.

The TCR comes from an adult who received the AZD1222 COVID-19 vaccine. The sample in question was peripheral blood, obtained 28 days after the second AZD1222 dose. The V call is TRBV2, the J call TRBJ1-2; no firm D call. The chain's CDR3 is CARSLQTGSYTF. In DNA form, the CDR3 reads TGTGCCAGATCCCTACAGACTGGCAGCTACACCTTC.